These T cell receptor beta chains were read from a single sample in a study of metastatic and nonmetastatic thyroid tumors. With MiXCR, TCRdb called clones anew from the PCR reads. The table has about 27,000 clones, 10% to 15% seen once. Sequencing input: blood. These receptors originate from a female donor with papillary thyroid cancer or a benign thyroid nodule (not recorded which). Some clones in this sample may be carry-over from other donors' samples. CDR3s include the opening cysteine and the closing phenylalanine or tryptophan. A clone size is listed for some rows: how often the clone was seen (once, few, many), or a class if it is expanded.

J gene	clone size	V gene	CDR3 protein
TRBJ1-3	many	TRBV7-9	CASSLEVVENTIYF
TRBJ2-3	many	TRBV6-2/TRBV6-3	CASSYSRGDRTDTQYF
TRBJ2-3	many	TRBV7-2	CASSQGLVGDTQYF
TRBJ2-1	-	TRBV20-1	CSASWTSGRMFF
TRBJ1-1	many	TRBV9	CASSGPGGMNTEAFF
TRBJ2-3	many	TRBV6-1	CASSGGTSTDTQYF
TRBJ2-7	many	TRBV12-3/TRBV12-4	CASSQWTGTDEQYF
TRBJ1-5	many	TRBV5-8	CASGQAALTNQPQHF
TRBJ1-1	many	TRBV30	CALRLNTEAFF
TRBJ1-2	many	TRBV4-1	CASSQVRGQIYGYTF
TRBJ2-7	many	TRBV6-4	CASKATPNF
TRBJ2-1	-	TRBV19	CASSISYGPTGFRDSSSYNEQFF
TRBJ2-7	once	TRBV7-9	CASISLNVAKSEQYF
TRBJ2-7	many	TRBV4-3	CASSQDSGTGSEQYF
TRBJ2-3	many	TRBV12-3/TRBV12-4	CASSLTLAGSTDTQYF
TRBJ1-6	medium-sized	TRBV9	CASSAGRAPGQGINSPLHF
TRBJ2-5	many	TRBV3-1	CASSLLGTQYF
TRBJ1-6	many	TRBV5-5	CASSAPRRRDSGNSPLHF
TRBJ2-3	many	TRBV7-3	CASSLASGSTDTQYF
TRBJ2-1	many	TRBV12-5	CASGLVFNRLAGAGEQFF
TRBJ2-7	many	TRBV7-3	CASPEGRRQGPYEQYF
TRBJ1-3	many	TRBV28	CASWVGTGTGNTIYF
TRBJ2-7	many	TRBV20-1	CSAPSGMSSYEQYF
TRBJ2-7	few	TRBV6-6	CASSYRDRAYEQYF
TRBJ1-1	many	TRBV6-5	CASSYSVLGEAFF
TRBJ2-7	-	TRBV7-2	CASSPRGDYVYEQYF
TRBJ1-2	medium-sized	TRBV5-1	CASSLGPTYGYTF